Below, 26 T cell receptor beta chains from the same sample are listed, as sequenced in a study of T cell repertoires in cytomegalovirus infection. TCRdb re-analysed the reads in MiXCR, keeping a single row per CDR3 protein. Of around 710,000 distinct CDR3 sequences listed, roughly 28% are singletons. The antigens of these receptors remain unknown. The material sequenced was cultured CD8+ T cells from PBMCs, taken from culture after CMV antigen stimulation. All receptors derive from a human donor in good health (CMV status not recorded). Some clones in this sample may be carry-over from other donors' samples.

The chain couples TRBV6-2 or TRBV6-3 to TRBJ2-1, with 8 bases that match TRBD1. The V segment lost 7 bases and the J segment 6 bases; nucleotides outside the gene matches: 2. CDR1 and CDR2 from the germline V gene are MNHEY and SVGEGT. The CDR3 consists of 12 residues. The CDR3: CASMGQANEQFF. The CDR3 DNA follows: TGTGCCAGCATGGGACAGGCCAATGAGCAGTTCTTC.

V and J are TRBV7-6 and TRBJ2-5; possibly TRBD2 for D (5 bases). CDR1 is SGHVS and CDR2 is FNYEAQ in the germline V gene. The CDR3 has 14 amino acids. V lost 6 bases to trimming and J lost 5 bases, with 16 bases between them. CDR3 coding DNA: TGTGCCAGCAGTTCCCCTGAGGGCGGGGAGACCCAGTACTTC. This codes for CASSSPEGGETQYF.

This rearrangement joins TRBV4-1 to TRBJ2-7; D remains unclear. V gave up 1 base and J gave up 5 bases, with 9 bases separating them. This CDR3 comprises 13 residues. Germline V gene lookup returns CDR1 MGHRA and CDR2 YSYEKL. The CDR3 DNA reads TGCGCCAGCAGCCAAGTTGTGGGCCACGAGCAGTACGTC. This encodes CASSQVVGHEQYV.

This clonotype was seen repeatedly, ten times or more. The rearrangement joins TRBV7-9 to TRBJ1-3; D uncertain. The germline gives CDR1 SEHNR, CDR2 FQNEAQ (reference sequence). CDR3 length equals 18 residues. Trimming removed 1 base at V and 4 bases at J, with 20 bases between. CDR3 in amino acids: CASSLVSGSAVRGNTIYF. The CDR3 nucleotides are TGTGCCAGCAGCTTAGTATCGGGCAGCGCCGTACGAGGAAACACCATATATTTT.

This clonotype was seen repeatedly, ten times or more. This rearrangement joins TRBV7-9 to TRBJ2-1; the D gene could be TRBD1 or TRBD2 (6 bases each). The length of the CDR3 is 16 residues. Germline lookup yields CDR1 SEHNR and CDR2 FQNEAQ (reference sequence). V was shortened by 4 bases and J by 4 bases, with 17 bases between the two germline ends. CDR3 nucleotide sequence: TGTGCCAGCAGCTCCCCCCCAAGGGGGGAGTACAATGAGCAGTTCTTC. Its translation: CASSSPPRGEYNEQFF.

This chain links TRBV12-3 or TRBV12-4 with TRBJ1-5; D unresolved. The CDR3 is made up of 11 amino acids. Trimming pared 3 bases from V and 9 bases from J, leaving 6 bases between. DNA for the CDR3: TGTGCCAGCAGTTTCGGACGGCCCCAGCATTTT. Amino acids: CASSFGRPQHF.

This chain uses TRBV7-9 with TRBJ2-1; 8 positions match TRBD2. V lost 3 bases to trimming and J lost 2 bases; unmatched junction nucleotides: 9. The CDR3 has 17 residues. Per germline, CDR1 SEHNR and CDR2 FQNEAQ (reference sequence). The CDR3, as DNA: TGTGCCAGCAGCTTCCGGGACGGGGGGGGCCCCTACAATGAGCAGTTCTTC. Translating gives CASSFRDGGGPYNEQFF.

The chain employs TRBV20-1 and TRBJ2-5; unclear D gene. CDR1 DFQATT and CDR2 SNEGSKA come from the germline V gene (reference sequence). V was shortened by 3 bases and J by 2 bases, with 19 bases between the two germline ends. CDR3 size: 16 residues. CDR3 DNA sequence: TGCAGTGCTAGGCCTGTGAGAGCAGCGATACAAGAGACCCAGTACTTC. Its translation is CSARPVRAAIQETQYF.

This clonotype was seen many times. The chain recombines TRBV7-2 with TRBJ2-4; possibly TRBD1 for D (6 bases). This CDR3 has 15 amino acids. From germline, CDR1 is SGHTA and CDR2 FQGNSA. Trimming pared 3 bases from V and 1 base from J, leaving 10 bases between. For the CDR3, the DNA is TGTGCCAGCAGCTTCTCAGGGGCGGCCAAAAACATTCAGTACTTC. This translates into CASSFSGAAKNIQYF.

The chain carries TRBV5-3 and TRBJ2-7; weak D call: TRBD2 (5 bases). TRBV5-3 is assigned to the ORF class and has an uncertain function. This CDR3 contains 15 residues. The CDR3 bases are TGTGCCAGCAGCTTGGAGGACCGCCGGGACTACGAGCAGTACGTC. Translation: CASSLEDRRDYEQYV.

The rearrangement uses TRBV12-3 or TRBV12-4 and TRBJ2-7; D is perhaps TRBD1 (6 bases). Trimming left V 4 bases short and J 2 bases short, with 12 bases between. The CDR3 is 14 amino acids. The CDR3 DNA reads TGTGCCAGCAGTTACAGGGAGTTTGCCTACGAGCAGTACTTC. Its protein is CASSYREFAYEQYF.

The chain combines TRBV2 with TRBJ2-2, with TRBD2 matching 9 bases. V shed 11 bases and J 3 bases; nucleotides not matched to a gene: 10. The germline V gene has CDR1 SNHLY and CDR2 FYNNEI. The CDR3 extends over 15 amino acids. The CDR3 is CASSNSGGYTGELFF. In DNA, the CDR3 is TGTGCCTCCTCCAATAGCGGGGGATACACCGGGGAGCTGTTTTTT.

In this sample, this clonotype turned up a few times. The rearrangement links TRBV10-2 to TRBJ1-5; perhaps TRBD1 as D (5 bases). The CDR3 spans 18 residues. V was clipped by 0 bases and J by 5 bases, with 20 bases between them. Germline values: CDR1 WSHSY, CDR2 SAAADI. CDR3 sequence: CASSESASGALAYQPQHF. CDR3 bases: TGCGCCAGCAGTGAGTCAGCTTCTGGGGCTCTTGCCTATCAGCCCCAGCATTTT.

A word on this clonotype: A much larger clone differs from this one at a single base, so this may be a read error. The chain combines TRBV5-4 with TRBJ2-2; 9 bases are shared with TRBD1. The V gene's germline CDR1 is SGHNT and CDR2 YYREEE (reference sequence). The ends lost 4 bases at V and 6 bases at J; junction bases unmatched: 4. CDR3 length equals 14 residues. The DNA for the CDR3 is TGTGCCAGCAGCCCCGGGACAGGGCCCGGGGAGCTGTTTTTT. Its protein product is CASSPGTGPGELFF. The whole variable domain, remainder taken from reference TRBV5-4 and TRBJ2-2, is ETGVTQSPTHLIKTRGQQVTLRCSSQSGHNTVSWYQQALGQGPQFIFQYYREEENGRGNFPPRFSGLQFPNYSSELNVNALELDDSALYLCASSPGTGPGELFFGEGSRLTVL.

The chain couples TRBV10-2 to TRBJ1-1; D unresolved. The CDR3 has 14 amino acids. In germline, CDR1 is WSHSY, CDR2 SAAADI. V shed 6 bases and J shed 1 base, with 12 bases lying between them. This CDR3 reads CASRPTDANTEAFF. CDR3 DNA sequence: TGCGCCAGCAGACCCACGGATGCGAACACTGAAGCTTTCTTT.

This clonotype was counted between two and nine times. CDR3 DNA sequence: TGTGCCACCCCGCGGAACTATGGCTACACCTTC. Translated: CATPRNYGYTF. The rearrangement uses TRBV2 and TRBJ1-2; D gene unclear. V shed 10 bases and J shed 2 bases, with 8 bases lying between them. This CDR3 comprises 11 residues. CDR1 SNHLY and CDR2 FYNNEI come from the germline V gene.

This clonotype was counted at least ten times. The CDR3 DNA is TGTGCCAGCAGCCTAACAGGGGGCGCTTCCGGCTACACCTTC. This gives the protein CASSLTGGASGYTF. The V gene is TRBV7-2, the J gene TRBJ1-2; 9 bases are a match to TRBD1. The CDR3 extends over 14 amino acids. J was trimmed by 8 bases and V by 5 bases; bases with no gene match: 9. The germline V gene encodes CDR1 SGHTA and CDR2 FQGNSA.

This clonotype was detected a few times. The chain is built from TRBV27 and TRBJ2-3; D is possibly TRBD1 (6 bases). CDR1 and CDR2 from the germline V gene are MNHEY and SMNVEV (reference sequence). Trimming shortened V by 4 bases and J by 9 bases, and 14 bases separated the two germline ends. This CDR3 has 13 residues. Here the CDR3 reads CASSSNRDMTQYF. The CDR3 nucleotides read TGTGCCAGCAGTTCCAACCGGGACATGACGCAGTATTTT.

This clonotype was counted ten times or more. This CDR3 reads CASSLARGDQETQYF. CDR3 nucleotides: TGTGCCAGCAGCTTAGCCAGGGGGGACCAAGAGACCCAGTACTTC. The chain employs TRBV7-8 and TRBJ2-5; weak D call: TRBD1 (7 bases). The length of the CDR3 is 15 residues. Germline V gives CDR1 SGHVS, CDR2 FQNEAQ. The V end lost 0 bases, the J end lost 0 bases, and 8 bases lay between the germline ends.

The chain employs TRBV9 and TRBJ1-6, with 9 nucleotides matching TRBD1. The J segment lost 8 bases and the V segment lost 4 bases, leaving 4 bases of the junction unmatched. The CDR3 spans 14 residues. The germline gives CDR1 SGDLS, CDR2 YYNGEE. The CDR3 sequence: CASSPDRGDSPLHF. CDR3 nucleotides: TGTGCCAGCAGCCCAGACAGGGGGGATTCACCCCTCCACTTT.

This clonotype was recorded many times. V and J are TRBV4-1 and TRBJ2-3; 9 nucleotides align to TRBD2. Germline assignment: CDR1 MGHRA and CDR2 YSYEKL. The CDR3 sequence is 16 residues long. Losses at the gene ends were 1 base for V and 1 base for J; bases not matched to a gene: 3. The CDR3 reads CASSQVIAGGTDTQYF. CDR3 DNA: TGCGCCAGCAGCCAAGTGATAGCGGGGGGCACAGATACGCAGTATTTT.

In this sample, this clonotype turned up many times. This rearrangement joins TRBV7-9 to TRBJ2-4; 8 nucleotides agree with TRBD1. Trimming at V came to 1 base and at J to 4 bases, leaving 6 bases not matched to a gene. The CDR3 consists of 16 residues. Germline values: CDR1 SEHNR, CDR2 FQNEAQ (reference sequence). The CDR3 protein is CASSLDPGGGKNIQYF. Here the CDR3 DNA reads TGTGCCAGCAGCTTAGACCCAGGGGGCGGAAAAAACATTCAGTACTTC.

With respect to this clonotype: One end of the junction fails to match germline, which may point to a read error. The gene calls are TRBV5-1 and TRBJ1-1; 9 bases match TRBD1. The CDR3 sequence is 13 residues long. In germline, CDR1 is SGHRS, CDR2 YFSETQ. CDR3 region: CASSLATDRGIIF. In DNA, the CDR3 is TGCGCCAGCAGCTTGGCCACGGACAGGGGTATCATCTTT.

In this sample, this clonotype turned up a few times. This sequence joins TRBV7-9 and TRBJ2-2, with D possibly being TRBD1 (5 bases). This CDR3 spans 16 amino acids. V was trimmed by 3 bases and J by 1 base, leaving 12 bases between them. Germline loops: CDR1 SEHNR, CDR2 FQNEAQ (reference sequence). CDR3 coding DNA: TGTGCCAGCAGCTTGGATCAGGGCTGGAACACCGGGGAGCTGTTTTTT. It codes for CASSLDQGWNTGELFF.

This clonotype was observed a handful of times. This rearrangement joins TRBV27 to TRBJ1-6; 9 nucleotides align to TRBD1. Germline V CDR1 and CDR2: MNHEY, SMNVEV (reference sequence). The J segment lost 6 bases and the V segment lost 5 bases, leaving 8 bases of the junction unmatched. There are 16 residues in the CDR3. The CDR3 here is CASSPEQGAVNSPLHF. CDR3 sequence (DNA): TGTGCCAGCAGTCCCGAACAGGGGGCGGTTAATTCACCCCTCCACTTT.

The J gene is TRBJ2-2, the V gene TRBV19; 13 nucleotides align to TRBD2. Germline V gene data show CDR1 as LNHDA and CDR2 as SQIVND (reference sequence). Trimming cost V 5 bases and J 7 bases; bases outside gene matches: 4. CDR3 length: 15 residues. CDR3 nucleotides: TGTGCCAGTAGTTTCGGACTAGCGGGGGACGGGGAGCTGTTTTTT. Its protein product is CASSFGLAGDGELFF.